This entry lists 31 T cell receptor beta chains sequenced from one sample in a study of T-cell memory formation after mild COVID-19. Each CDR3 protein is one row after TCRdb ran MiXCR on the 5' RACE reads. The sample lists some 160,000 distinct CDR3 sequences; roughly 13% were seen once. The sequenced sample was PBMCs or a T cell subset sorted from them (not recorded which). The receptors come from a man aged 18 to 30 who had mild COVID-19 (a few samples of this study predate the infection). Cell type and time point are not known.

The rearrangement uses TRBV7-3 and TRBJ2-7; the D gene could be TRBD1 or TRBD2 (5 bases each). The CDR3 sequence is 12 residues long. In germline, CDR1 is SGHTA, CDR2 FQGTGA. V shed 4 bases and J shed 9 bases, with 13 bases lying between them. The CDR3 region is CASSSPGQSQYF. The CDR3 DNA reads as TGTGCCAGCAGCTCCCCGGGGCAATCGCAGTACTTC.

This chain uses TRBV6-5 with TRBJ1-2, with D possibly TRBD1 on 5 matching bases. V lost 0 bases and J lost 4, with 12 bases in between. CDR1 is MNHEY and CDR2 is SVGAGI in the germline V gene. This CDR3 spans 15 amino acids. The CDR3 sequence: CASSYSGAGGYGYTF. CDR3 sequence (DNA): TGTGCCAGCAGTTACTCTGGGGCCGGTGGCTATGGCTACACCTTC.

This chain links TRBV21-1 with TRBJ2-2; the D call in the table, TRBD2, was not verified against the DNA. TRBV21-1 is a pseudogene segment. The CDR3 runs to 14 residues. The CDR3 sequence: CARLWSGVGGELFF. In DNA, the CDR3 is TGTGCCCGCCTTTGGAGCGGGGTAGGCGGGGAGCTGTTTTTT.

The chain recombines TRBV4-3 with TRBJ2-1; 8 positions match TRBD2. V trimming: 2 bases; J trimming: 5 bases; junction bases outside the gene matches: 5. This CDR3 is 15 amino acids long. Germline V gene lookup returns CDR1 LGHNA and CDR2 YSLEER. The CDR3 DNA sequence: TGCGCCAGCAGCCAACCGGGGGGGCTGGACAATGAGCAGTTCTTC. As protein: CASSQPGGLDNEQFF.

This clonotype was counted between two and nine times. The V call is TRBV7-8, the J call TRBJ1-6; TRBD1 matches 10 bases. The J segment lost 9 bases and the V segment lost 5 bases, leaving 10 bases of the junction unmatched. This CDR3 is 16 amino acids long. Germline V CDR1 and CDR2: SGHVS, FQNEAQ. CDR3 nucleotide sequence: TGTGCCAGCAGCCTAGGTGTCGGGACAGGGGTTTCACCCCTCCACTTT. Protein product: CASSLGVGTGVSPLHF.

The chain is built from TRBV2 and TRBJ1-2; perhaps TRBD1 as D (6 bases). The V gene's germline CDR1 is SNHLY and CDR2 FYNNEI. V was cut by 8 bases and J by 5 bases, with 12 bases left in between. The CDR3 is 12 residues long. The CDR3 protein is CASEGGVYGYTF. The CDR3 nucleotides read TGTGCCAGCGAAGGGGGAGTTTATGGCTACACCTTC.

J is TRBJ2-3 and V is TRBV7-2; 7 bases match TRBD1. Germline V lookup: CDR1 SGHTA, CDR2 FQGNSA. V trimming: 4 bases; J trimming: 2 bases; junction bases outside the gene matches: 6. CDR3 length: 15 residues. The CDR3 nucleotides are TGTGCCAGCAGCTCGACAGGGAGACTCACAGATACGCAGTATTTT. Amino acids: CASSSTGRLTDTQYF.

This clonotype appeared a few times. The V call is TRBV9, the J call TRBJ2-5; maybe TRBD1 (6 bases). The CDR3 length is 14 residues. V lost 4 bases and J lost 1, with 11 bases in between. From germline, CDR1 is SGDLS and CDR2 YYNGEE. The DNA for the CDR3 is TGTGCCAGCAGCCCCCGGACAGCCCAAGAGACCCAGTACTTC. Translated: CASSPRTAQETQYF.

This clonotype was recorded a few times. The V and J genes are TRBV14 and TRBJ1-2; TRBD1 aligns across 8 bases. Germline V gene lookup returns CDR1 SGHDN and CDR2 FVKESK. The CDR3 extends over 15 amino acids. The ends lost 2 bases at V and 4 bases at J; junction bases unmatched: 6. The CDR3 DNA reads TGTGCCAGCAGCCAATCGACAGGGGCGGCCTATGGCTACACCTTC. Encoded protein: CASSQSTGAAYGYTF.

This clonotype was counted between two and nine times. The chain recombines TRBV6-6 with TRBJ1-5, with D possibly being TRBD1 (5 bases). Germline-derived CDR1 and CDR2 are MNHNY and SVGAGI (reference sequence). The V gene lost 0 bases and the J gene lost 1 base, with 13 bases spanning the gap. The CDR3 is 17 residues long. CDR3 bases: TGTGCCAGCAGTTACTCGAGTCAGGGTTGGAGCAATCAGCCCCAGCATTTT. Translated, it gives CASSYSSQGWSNQPQHF.

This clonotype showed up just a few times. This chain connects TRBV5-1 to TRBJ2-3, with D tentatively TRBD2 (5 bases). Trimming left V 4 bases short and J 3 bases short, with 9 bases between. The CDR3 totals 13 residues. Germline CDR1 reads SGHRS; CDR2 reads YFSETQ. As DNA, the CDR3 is TGCGCCAGCAGCCAGGACTTAACAGATACGCAGTATTTT. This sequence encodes CASSQDLTDTQYF.

The CDR3 nucleotides are TGTGCCAGCAGCCTCCGAGGAGGCTCCGAGACCCAGTACTTC. Residues: CASSLRGGSETQYF. The chain is built from TRBV7-2 and TRBJ2-5; a weak D match, TRBD2 (5 bases). The V and J ends lost 5 bases and 5 bases respectively, with 15 bases between them. The CDR3 is 14 amino acids. The germline gives CDR1 SGHTA, CDR2 FQGNSA.

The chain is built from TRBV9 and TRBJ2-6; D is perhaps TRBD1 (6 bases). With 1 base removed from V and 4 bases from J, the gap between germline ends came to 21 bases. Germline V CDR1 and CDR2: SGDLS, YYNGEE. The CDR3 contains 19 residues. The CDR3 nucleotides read TGTGCCAGCAGCGTACGTGGCAGGGGCTTTTCGGCAGGGGCCAACGTCCTGACTTTC. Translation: CASSVRGRGFSAGANVLTF.

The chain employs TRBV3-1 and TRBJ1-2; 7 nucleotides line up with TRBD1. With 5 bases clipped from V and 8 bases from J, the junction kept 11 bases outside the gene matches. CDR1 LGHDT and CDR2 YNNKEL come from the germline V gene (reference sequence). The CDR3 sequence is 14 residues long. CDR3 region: CASSARDRVSGYTF. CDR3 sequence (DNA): TGTGCCAGCAGCGCGAGAGACAGGGTGTCCGGCTACACCTTC.

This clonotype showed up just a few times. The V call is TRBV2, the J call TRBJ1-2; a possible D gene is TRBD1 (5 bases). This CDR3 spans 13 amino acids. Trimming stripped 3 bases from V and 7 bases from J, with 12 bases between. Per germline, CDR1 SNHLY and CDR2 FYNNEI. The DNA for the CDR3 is TGTGCCAGCAGTGATACAGGAGAAGGTGGCTACACCTTC. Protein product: CASSDTGEGGYTF.

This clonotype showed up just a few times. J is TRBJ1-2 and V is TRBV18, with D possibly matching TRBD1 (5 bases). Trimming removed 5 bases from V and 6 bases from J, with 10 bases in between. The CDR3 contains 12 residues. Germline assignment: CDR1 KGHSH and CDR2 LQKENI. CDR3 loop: CASSIRDDGYTF. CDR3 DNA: TGTGCCAGCTCAATCCGGGACGATGGCTACACCTTC.

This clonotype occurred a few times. The CDR3 loop is CASSWDSPRGGYTF. The DNA of the CDR3 is TGCGCCAGCAGCTGGGACAGCCCTAGGGGCGGCTACACCTTC. The chain has TRBV5-1 and TRBJ1-2, with 7 bases identical to TRBD1. J lost 8 bases, V lost 3 bases, and 10 bases had no gene match. Germline-derived CDR1 and CDR2 are SGHRS and YFSETQ. This CDR3 comprises 14 residues.

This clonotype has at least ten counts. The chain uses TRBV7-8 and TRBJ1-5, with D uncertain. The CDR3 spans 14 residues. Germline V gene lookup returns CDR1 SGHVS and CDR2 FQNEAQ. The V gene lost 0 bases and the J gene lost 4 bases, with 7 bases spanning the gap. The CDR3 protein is CASSLARENQPQHF. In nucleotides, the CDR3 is TGTGCCAGCAGCTTAGCCCGGGAGAATCAGCCCCAGCATTTT. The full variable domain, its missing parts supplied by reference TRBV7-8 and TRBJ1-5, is GAGVSQSPRYKVAKRGQDVALRCDPISGHVSLFWYQQALGQGPEFLTYFQNEAQLDKSGLPSDRFFAERPEGSVSTLKIQRTQQEDSAVYLCASSLARENQPQHFGDGTRLSIL.

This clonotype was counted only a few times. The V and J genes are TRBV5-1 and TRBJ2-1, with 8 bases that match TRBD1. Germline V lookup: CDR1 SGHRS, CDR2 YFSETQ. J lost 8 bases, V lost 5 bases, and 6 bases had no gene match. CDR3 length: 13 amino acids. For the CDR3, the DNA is TGCGCCAGCAGAGGTCAGGGGGCTGATGAGCAGTTCTTC. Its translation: CASRGQGADEQFF.

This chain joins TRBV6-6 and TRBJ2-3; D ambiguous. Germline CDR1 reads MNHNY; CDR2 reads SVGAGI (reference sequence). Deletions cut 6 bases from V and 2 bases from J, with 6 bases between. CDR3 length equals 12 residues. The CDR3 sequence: CASREYTDTQYF. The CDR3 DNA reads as TGTGCCAGCAGAGAGTACACAGATACGCAGTATTTT.

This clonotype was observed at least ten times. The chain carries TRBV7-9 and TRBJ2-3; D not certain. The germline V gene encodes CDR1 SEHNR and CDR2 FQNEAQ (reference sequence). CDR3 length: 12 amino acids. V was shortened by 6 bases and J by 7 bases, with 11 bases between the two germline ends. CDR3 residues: CASSPGPNTQYF. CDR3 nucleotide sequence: TGTGCCAGCAGTCCCGGACCAAATACGCAGTATTTT.

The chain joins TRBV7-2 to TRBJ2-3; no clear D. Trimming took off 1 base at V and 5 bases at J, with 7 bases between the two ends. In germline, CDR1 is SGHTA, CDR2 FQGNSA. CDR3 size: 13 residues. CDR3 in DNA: TGTGCCAGCAGCTTAGGAATGCGAGATACGCAGTATTTT. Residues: CASSLGMRDTQYF.

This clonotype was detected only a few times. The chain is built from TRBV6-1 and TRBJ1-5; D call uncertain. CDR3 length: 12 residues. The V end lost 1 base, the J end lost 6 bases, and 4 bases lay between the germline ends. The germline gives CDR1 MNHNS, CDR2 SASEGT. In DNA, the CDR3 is TGTGCCAGCAGTGAAGTAGGTCAGCCCCAGCATTTT. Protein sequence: CASSEVGQPQHF.

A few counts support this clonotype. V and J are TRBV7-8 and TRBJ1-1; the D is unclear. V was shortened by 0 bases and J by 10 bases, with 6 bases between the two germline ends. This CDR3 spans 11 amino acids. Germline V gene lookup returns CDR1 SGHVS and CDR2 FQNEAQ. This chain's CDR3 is CASSLAGRAFF. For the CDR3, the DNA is TGTGCCAGCAGCTTAGCGGGCAGAGCTTTCTTT. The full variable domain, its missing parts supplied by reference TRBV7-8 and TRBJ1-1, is GAGVSQSPRYKVAKRGQDVALRCDPISGHVSLFWYQQALGQGPEFLTYFQNEAQLDKSGLPSDRFFAERPEGSVSTLKIQRTQQEDSAVYLCASSLAGRAFFGQGTRLTVV.

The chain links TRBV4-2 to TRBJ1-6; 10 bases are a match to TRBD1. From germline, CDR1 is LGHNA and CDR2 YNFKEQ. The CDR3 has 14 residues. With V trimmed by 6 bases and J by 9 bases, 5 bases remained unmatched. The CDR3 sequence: CASRMGQGSSPLHF. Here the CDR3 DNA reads TGTGCCAGCAGAATGGGACAGGGGAGTTCACCCCTCCACTTT.

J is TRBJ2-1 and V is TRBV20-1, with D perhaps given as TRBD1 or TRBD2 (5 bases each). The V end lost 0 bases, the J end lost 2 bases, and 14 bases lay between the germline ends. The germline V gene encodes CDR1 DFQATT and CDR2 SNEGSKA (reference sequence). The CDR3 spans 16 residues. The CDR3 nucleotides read TGCAGTGCTAGAGATCCCGGGGCGTCTACCTACAATGAGCAGTTCTTC. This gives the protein CSARDPGASTYNEQFF.

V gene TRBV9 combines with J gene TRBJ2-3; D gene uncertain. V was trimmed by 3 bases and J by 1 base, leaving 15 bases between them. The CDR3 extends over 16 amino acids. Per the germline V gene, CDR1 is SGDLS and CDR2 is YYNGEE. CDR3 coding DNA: TGTGCCAGCAGCGCCCTCCAAGGCATAGGCACAGATACGCAGTATTTT. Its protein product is CASSALQGIGTDTQYF.

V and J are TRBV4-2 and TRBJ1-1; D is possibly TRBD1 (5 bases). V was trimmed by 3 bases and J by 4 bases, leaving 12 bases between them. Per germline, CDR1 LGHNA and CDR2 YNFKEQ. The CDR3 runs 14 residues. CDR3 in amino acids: CASSQPGLLTEAFF. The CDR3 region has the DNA TGTGCCAGCAGCCAGCCGGGACTACTCACTGAAGCTTTCTTT.

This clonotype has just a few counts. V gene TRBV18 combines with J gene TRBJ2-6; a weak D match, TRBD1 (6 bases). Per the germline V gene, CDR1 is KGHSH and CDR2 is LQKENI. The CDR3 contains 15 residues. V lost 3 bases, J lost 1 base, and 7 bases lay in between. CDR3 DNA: TGTGCCAGCTCACCTCAGGGGTCTGGGGCCAACGTCCTGACTTTC. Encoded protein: CASSPQGSGANVLTF.

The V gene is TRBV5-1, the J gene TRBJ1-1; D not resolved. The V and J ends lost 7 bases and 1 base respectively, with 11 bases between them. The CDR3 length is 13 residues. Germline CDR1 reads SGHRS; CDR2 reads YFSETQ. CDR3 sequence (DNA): TGCGCCAGCGGCCTTATATGGAACACTGAAGCTTTCTTT. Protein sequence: CASGLIWNTEAFF. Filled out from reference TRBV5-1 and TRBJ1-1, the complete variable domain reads KAGVTQTPRYLIKTRGQQVTLSCSPISGHRSVSWYQQTPGQGLQFLFEYFSETQRNKGNFPGRFSGRQFSNSRSEMNVSTLELGDSALYLCASGLIWNTEAFFGQGTRLTVV.

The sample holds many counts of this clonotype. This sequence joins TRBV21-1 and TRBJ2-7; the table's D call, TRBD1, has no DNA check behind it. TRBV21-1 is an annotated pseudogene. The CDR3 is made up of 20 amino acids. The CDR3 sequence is CASTLKGLRDRDRALYEQYV. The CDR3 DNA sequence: TGTGCCAGCACCCTTAAAGGTCTGCGAGATCGGGACAGGGCTCTCTACGAGCAGTACGTC.